This is a list of T cell receptor beta chains from one sample in a study of blood T cell repertoires in COVID-19. The data were produced by immunoSEQ multiplex PCR, yet TCRdb's version contains in-frame clones alone and is incomplete. This sample has around 300,000 clones, with 75% to 90% found just once. Specimen: PBMCs or T cells enriched from blood (not recorded which). These receptors were collected from a man aged 25 to 40 who had recovered from COVID-19. CDR3s include the opening cysteine and the closing phenylalanine or tryptophan. Each record gives: D gene, clone size, J gene, V gene, CDR3 DNA, CDR3 protein. D genes are given only for firm matches. Size values are once, few and many counts, or a class for expanded clones, and some rows have none.

d_gene: -; abundance: -; j_gene: TRBJ1-1; v_gene: TRBV4-1; CDR3nt: TGCGCCAGCAGCCCCCCTGCGGGATCGAACACTGAAGCTTTCTTT; CDR3aa: CASSPPAGSNTEAFF
d_gene: -; abundance: -; j_gene: TRBJ1-2; v_gene: TRBV3-1/TRBV3-2; CDR3nt: TGTGCCAGCAGCCAGAGCTTTAACTATGGCTACACCTTC; CDR3aa: CASSQSFNYGYTF
d_gene: TRBD1; abundance: -; j_gene: TRBJ1-6; v_gene: TRBV7-8; CDR3nt: TGTGCCAGCAGCTTAGTCCAGGGGGCTTGGAATTCACCCCTCCACTTT; CDR3aa: CASSLVQGAWNSPLHF
d_gene: -; abundance: -; j_gene: TRBJ2-2; v_gene: TRBV6-5; CDR3nt: TGTGCGGCCGGGGGGAACACCGGGGAGCTGTTTTTT; CDR3aa: CAAGGNTGELFF
d_gene: TRBD1; abundance: -; j_gene: TRBJ2-7; v_gene: TRBV6-5; CDR3nt: TGTGCCAGCAGACCGGGACAGGGGGCTGTCGAGCAGTACTTC; CDR3aa: CASRPGQGAVEQYF
d_gene: TRBD1; abundance: once; j_gene: TRBJ1-1; v_gene: TRBV4-1; CDR3nt: TGCGCCAGCAGCCCAACCAATCGGGACAGGGGAACTGAAGCTTTCTTT; CDR3aa: CASSPTNRDRGTEAFF
d_gene: TRBD1; abundance: -; j_gene: TRBJ2-5; v_gene: TRBV18; CDR3nt: TGTGCCAGCTCACCAGGGACAGTTGAGACCCAGTACTTC; CDR3aa: CASSPGTVETQYF
d_gene: -; abundance: -; j_gene: TRBJ2-3; v_gene: TRBV3-1/TRBV3-2; CDR3nt: TGTGCCAGCACAGCCCAGGGGAGCACAGATACGCAGTATTTT; CDR3aa: CASTAQGSTDTQYF
d_gene: -; abundance: -; j_gene: TRBJ1-2; v_gene: TRBV12-3/TRBV12-4; CDR3nt: TGTGCCAGCAGTCGGGACTATGGCTACACCTTC; CDR3aa: CASSRDYGYTF
d_gene: -; abundance: once; j_gene: TRBJ2-7; v_gene: TRBV5-4; CDR3nt: TGTGCCAGCAGCTCCCCAGGCTACGATCACGAGCAGTACTTC; CDR3aa: CASSSPGYDHEQYF
d_gene: -; abundance: -; j_gene: TRBJ2-7; v_gene: TRBV10-3; CDR3nt: TGTGCCATCAGTGGGACCGGGAACGAGCAGTACTTC; CDR3aa: CAISGTGNEQYF
d_gene: TRBD2; abundance: -; j_gene: TRBJ2-7; v_gene: TRBV4-2; CDR3nt: TGTGCCAGCAGCCAAGATAGAACTAGCGGGGACTACGAGCAGTACTTC; CDR3aa: CASSQDRTSGDYEQYF
d_gene: TRBD2; abundance: -; j_gene: TRBJ2-1; v_gene: TRBV7-2; CDR3nt: TGTGCCAGCAGCTTATCTTCTAAGCGGGGATATCACAATGAGCAGTTCTTC; CDR3aa: CASSLSSKRGYHNEQFF
d_gene: -; abundance: -; j_gene: TRBJ1-1; v_gene: TRBV5-5; CDR3nt: TGTGCCAGCAGCTTGAGAACGCCCAGCGCCCGGAACACTGAAGCTTTCTTT; CDR3aa: CASSLRTPSARNTEAFF
d_gene: TRBD1; abundance: -; j_gene: TRBJ2-1; v_gene: TRBV5-6; CDR3nt: TGTGCCAGCAGGTCTGGGGACAGGGTGTCGAATGAGCAGTTCTTC; CDR3aa: CASRSGDRVSNEQFF
d_gene: TRBD1; abundance: -; j_gene: TRBJ2-7; v_gene: TRBV5-4; CDR3nt: TGTGCCAGCAGCACGACAGGGAACTACGAGCAGTACTTC; CDR3aa: CASSTTGNYEQYF
d_gene: -; abundance: -; j_gene: TRBJ1-5; v_gene: TRBV5-1; CDR3nt: TGCGCCAGCAGCTTGGGCAGGGGCAATCAGCCCCAGCATTTT; CDR3aa: CASSLGRGNQPQHF
d_gene: -; abundance: -; j_gene: TRBJ2-3; v_gene: TRBV27; CDR3nt: TGTGCCAGCAGTTTTAGGGGAGGCGGCACAGATACGCAGTATTTT; CDR3aa: CASSFRGGGTDTQYF
d_gene: -; abundance: once; j_gene: TRBJ2-1; v_gene: TRBV5-4; CDR3nt: TGTGCCAGCAGCCCCCGGGACTACAATGAGCAGTTCTTC; CDR3aa: CASSPRDYNEQFF
d_gene: -; abundance: -; j_gene: TRBJ2-7; v_gene: TRBV11-3; CDR3nt: TGTGCCAGCAGCTTAGAAGGGGGCTACGAGCAGTACTTC; CDR3aa: CASSLEGGYEQYF
d_gene: -; abundance: -; j_gene: TRBJ2-7; v_gene: TRBV19; CDR3nt: TGTGCCAGTACCGAGGGGAGGGGGAGTGGTTACGAGCAGTACTTC; CDR3aa: CASTEGRGSGYEQYF
d_gene: TRBD1; abundance: -; j_gene: TRBJ2-7; v_gene: TRBV11-2; CDR3nt: TGTGCCAGCAGCCACGACAGGGGAGCCTACGAGCAGTACTTC; CDR3aa: CASSHDRGAYEQYF
d_gene: -; abundance: -; j_gene: TRBJ1-2; v_gene: TRBV7-2; CDR3nt: TGTGCCAGCAGCTTTCTCGGGCGGCGGGCGGGCTACACCTTC; CDR3aa: CASSFLGRRAGYTF
d_gene: TRBD1; abundance: few; j_gene: TRBJ2-7; v_gene: TRBV5-4; CDR3nt: TGTGCCAGCAGCTCCGCGACGGGACAGGGTAATTACGAGCAGTACTTC; CDR3aa: CASSSATGQGNYEQYF
d_gene: -; abundance: few; j_gene: TRBJ1-3; v_gene: TRBV5-5; CDR3nt: TGTGCCAGCAGCTTGTCTTCCTCTGGAAACACCATATATTTT; CDR3aa: CASSLSSSGNTIYF
d_gene: TRBD2; abundance: -; j_gene: TRBJ2-1; v_gene: TRBV5-4; CDR3nt: TGTGCCAGCAGCTTTTCGAGCGGGGGGGCGTCGTACAATGAGCAGTTCTTC; CDR3aa: CASSFSSGGASYNEQFF
d_gene: -; abundance: -; j_gene: TRBJ1-2; v_gene: TRBV5-1; CDR3nt: TGCGCCAGCAGGGGTTCCGAGGAGGGTGGCTACACCTTC; CDR3aa: CASRGSEEGGYTF
d_gene: -; abundance: -; j_gene: TRBJ2-7; v_gene: TRBV14; CDR3nt: TGTGCCAGCAGCCAAGATGCAGTACCCCCCTACGAGCAGTACTTC; CDR3aa: CASSQDAVPPYEQYF
d_gene: -; abundance: -; j_gene: TRBJ1-5; v_gene: TRBV28; CDR3nt: TGTGCCAGCACCCCCGGGGGGAATCAGCCCCAGCATTTT; CDR3aa: CASTPGGNQPQHF
d_gene: TRBD2; abundance: few; j_gene: TRBJ2-1; v_gene: TRBV28; CDR3nt: TGTGCCAGCAGTTTATTGGAGCGGGGGATCTACAATGAGCAGTTCTTC; CDR3aa: CASSLLERGIYNEQFF
d_gene: -; abundance: -; j_gene: TRBJ2-7; v_gene: TRBV19; CDR3nt: TGTGCCAGTAGTATAGTTATCAGGGCCGAGCAGTACTTC; CDR3aa: CASSIVIRAEQYF
d_gene: TRBD2; abundance: -; j_gene: TRBJ2-1; v_gene: TRBV18; CDR3nt: TGTGCCAGCTCACCACCACGACTAGCGGAGGGAGGACGCAATGAGCAGTTCTTC; CDR3aa: CASSPPRLAEGGRNEQFF
d_gene: TRBD1; abundance: once; j_gene: TRBJ2-7; v_gene: TRBV28; CDR3nt: TGTGCCAGCAGTTCCCGGGACAGGGGTTTTCACTACGAGCAGTACTTC; CDR3aa: CASSSRDRGFHYEQYF
d_gene: TRBD1; abundance: -; j_gene: TRBJ1-1; v_gene: TRBV7-2; CDR3nt: TGTGCCAGCAGCTTAAAGGGGGCCTATACTGAAGCTTTCTTT; CDR3aa: CASSLKGAYTEAFF
d_gene: TRBD1; abundance: few; j_gene: TRBJ1-2; v_gene: TRBV24-1; CDR3nt: TGTGCCACCAGTCTCGGACAGGGTCGTGAGAGTGGCTACACCTTC; CDR3aa: CATSLGQGRESGYTF
d_gene: -; abundance: -; j_gene: TRBJ1-1; v_gene: TRBV6-5; CDR3nt: TGTGCCAGCAGCCTGGGGCAGGGAGGCACTGAAGCTTTCTTT; CDR3aa: CASSLGQGGTEAFF
d_gene: -; abundance: -; j_gene: TRBJ2-1; v_gene: TRBV12-3/TRBV12-4; CDR3nt: TGTGCCAGCAGTTCCAGGGATGAGCAGTTCTTC; CDR3aa: CASSSRDEQFF
d_gene: -; abundance: -; j_gene: TRBJ1-6; v_gene: TRBV30; CDR3nt: TGTGCCTGGCAAAGACCTCATGCCGGGTTGCCCAGTTCACCCCTCCACTTT; CDR3aa: CAWQRPHAGLPSSPLHF
d_gene: -; abundance: -; j_gene: TRBJ2-3; v_gene: TRBV27; CDR3nt: TGTGCCAGCAGTCCCGATACAGGGTCGACTCACACAGATACGCAGTATTTT; CDR3aa: CASSPDTGSTHTDTQYF
d_gene: -; abundance: once; j_gene: TRBJ2-3; v_gene: TRBV7-9; CDR3nt: TGTGCCAGCAGCTTAGGACTCAAGGGGATCACAGATACGCAGTATTTT; CDR3aa: CASSLGLKGITDTQYF
d_gene: TRBD1; abundance: -; j_gene: TRBJ2-5; v_gene: TRBV2; CDR3nt: TGTGCCAGCAGCCCCGGGACAGGGGCCGCCCAGTACTTC; CDR3aa: CASSPGTGAAQYF
d_gene: TRBD2; abundance: -; j_gene: TRBJ2-5; v_gene: TRBV7-8; CDR3nt: TGTGCCAGCAGCTTGGGTAGCGGGGCCAAAGAGACCCAGTACTTC; CDR3aa: CASSLGSGAKETQYF
d_gene: TRBD1; abundance: -; j_gene: TRBJ1-2; v_gene: TRBV28; CDR3nt: TGTGCCAGCAGCCTCCCCGGGACAGGGGGCTCTGGCTACACCTTC; CDR3aa: CASSLPGTGGSGYTF
d_gene: TRBD1; abundance: -; j_gene: TRBJ2-1; v_gene: TRBV14; CDR3nt: TGTGCCAGCAGCCAAGATACAGGGGCCTACAATGAGCAGTTCTTC; CDR3aa: CASSQDTGAYNEQFF
d_gene: TRBD1; abundance: -; j_gene: TRBJ1-6; v_gene: TRBV7-9; CDR3nt: TGTGCCAGCAGCTTCGGGACAGCCTATAATTCACCCCTCCACTTT; CDR3aa: CASSFGTAYNSPLHF
d_gene: TRBD2; abundance: -; j_gene: TRBJ2-1; v_gene: TRBV10-3; CDR3nt: TGTGCCATCAGTGACAGGGGACTAGCAAGTGAGCAGTTCTTC; CDR3aa: CAISDRGLASEQFF
d_gene: -; abundance: -; j_gene: TRBJ1-5; v_gene: TRBV19; CDR3nt: TGTGCCAGTAGTTCGGGGGTTATGAGGCCCCAGCATTTT; CDR3aa: CASSSGVMRPQHF